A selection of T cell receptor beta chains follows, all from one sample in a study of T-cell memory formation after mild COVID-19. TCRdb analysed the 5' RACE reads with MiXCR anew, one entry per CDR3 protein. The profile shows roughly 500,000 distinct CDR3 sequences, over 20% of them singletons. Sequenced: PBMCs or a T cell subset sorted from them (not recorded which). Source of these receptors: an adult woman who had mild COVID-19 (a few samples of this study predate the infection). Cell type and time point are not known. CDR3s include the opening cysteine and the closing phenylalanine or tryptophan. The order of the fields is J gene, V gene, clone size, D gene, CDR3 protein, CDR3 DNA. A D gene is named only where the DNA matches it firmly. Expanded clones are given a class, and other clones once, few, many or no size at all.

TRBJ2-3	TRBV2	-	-	CASIGINTDTQYF	TGTGCCAGCATCGGGATCAACACAGATACGCAGTATTTT
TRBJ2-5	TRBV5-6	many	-	CASSWMDRNQETQYF	TGTGCCAGCAGCTGGATGGACAGAAACCAAGAGACCCAGTACTTC
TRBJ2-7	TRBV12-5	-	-	CASAPSGGSYEQYF	TGTGCTAGTGCTCCCTCCGGGGGCTCCTACGAGCAGTACTTC
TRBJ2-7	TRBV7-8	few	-	CASSLSFRYEQYF	TGTGCCAGCAGCTTAAGTTTCCGTTACGAGCAGTACTTC
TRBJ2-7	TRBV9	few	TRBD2	CASSDSGIPYEQYF	TGTGCCAGCAGCGATAGCGGGATTCCCTACGAGCAGTACTTC
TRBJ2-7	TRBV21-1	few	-	CASLKGQGAKVGSYEQYF	TGTGCCAGCCTAAAGGGGCAGGGGGCTAAGGTTGGGTCCTACGAGCAGTACTTC
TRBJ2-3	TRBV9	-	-	CASSPRQGSPTDTQYF	TGTGCCAGCAGCCCTCGGCAGGGGAGTCCCACAGATACGCAGTATTTT
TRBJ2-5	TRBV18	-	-	CASSPATGRVETQYF	TGTGCCAGCTCACCAGCTACCGGCCGTGTAGAGACCCAGTACTTC
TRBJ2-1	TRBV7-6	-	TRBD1	CASSLVRLQGAYNEQFF	TGTGCCAGCAGCTTAGTTCGGTTACAGGGGGCTTACAATGAGCAGTTCTTC
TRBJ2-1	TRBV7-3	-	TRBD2	CASSLQLAGAQEQFF	TGTGCCAGCAGCTTACAACTAGCGGGGGCCCAAGAGCAGTTCTTC
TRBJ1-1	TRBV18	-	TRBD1	CASTTGPNTEAFF	TGTGCCAGCACGACAGGGCCGAACACTGAAGCTTTCTTT
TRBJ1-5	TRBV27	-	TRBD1	CASSFTGGRQPQHF	TGTGCCAGCAGTTTCACAGGGGGCAGGCAGCCCCAGCATTTT
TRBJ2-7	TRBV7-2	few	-	CASSLLATSSYEQYF	TGTGCCAGCAGCTTGCTGGCGACCTCGTCCTACGAGCAGTACTTC
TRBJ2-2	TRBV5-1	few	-	CASSSAATNTGELFF	TGCGCCAGCAGCTCGGCGGCCACGAACACCGGGGAGCTGTTTTTT
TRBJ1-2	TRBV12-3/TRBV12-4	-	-	CASSTRESPYGYTF	TGTGCCAGCAGTACCCGGGAGAGCCCCTATGGCTACACCTTC
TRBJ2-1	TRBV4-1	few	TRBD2	CASSQVSAGGPYEQFF	TGCGCCAGCAGCCAAGTTTCAGCGGGGGGGCCCTATGAGCAGTTCTTC
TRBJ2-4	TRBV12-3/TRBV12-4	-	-	CASTRDSPNIQYF	TGTGCCAGCACCCGAGACAGCCCTAACATTCAGTACTTC
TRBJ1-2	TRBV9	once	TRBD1	CASSQWTGGKYGYTF	TGTGCCAGCAGCCAATGGACAGGGGGCAAGTATGGCTACACCTTC
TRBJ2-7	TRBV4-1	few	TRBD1	CASSQDPGQGAYEQYF	TGCGCCAGCAGCCAAGATCCGGGACAGGGGGCCTACGAGCAGTACTTC
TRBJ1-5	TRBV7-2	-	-	CASSSDTYNQPQHF	TGTGCCAGCAGCTCAGACACTTACAATCAGCCCCAGCATTTT
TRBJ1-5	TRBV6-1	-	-	CASRRGGSNQPQHF	TGTGCCAGCAGACGGGGGGGAAGCAATCAGCCCCAGCATTTT
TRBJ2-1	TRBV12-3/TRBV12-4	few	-	CASSLKRATSYNEQFF	TGTGCCAGCAGTTTAAAGCGGGCGACCTCCTACAATGAGCAGTTCTTC